Reported below is one T cell receptor beta chain. Random hexamers were used to reverse transcribe roughly 0.45 to 1 ug of RNA. Using its own MiXCR run on the immunoSEQ multiplex PCR reads, TCRdb lists one record per CDR3 protein. The sample holds about 120,000 distinct CDR3 sequences, around 90% seen once. This sample is part of a study of CD8 T cells in Susac syndrome. This CDR3 comprises 15 residues. The germline V and J ends were trimmed by 1 base and 4 bases, with 13 bases remaining between them. The germline gives CDR1 SGHDN, CDR2 FVKESK. The sequence was collected from a human donor in good health. This chain links TRBV14 with TRBJ1-1, with a tentative D call TRBD1 (5 bases). Sequencing was performed on CD4+ T cells from PBMCs. CDR3 coding DNA: TGTGCCAGCAGCCAAGGGGTGGGGCCGGTCACTGAAGCTTTCTTT. Residues: CASSQGVGPVTEAFF.